Detailed here is one T cell receptor (beta chain). Its antigen remains unidentified. This entry is derived from a study of shared clonotypes between healthy human individuals. Study outcomes and limitations: Limitation of the genetic and exposure-history diversity represented came from the few donors. All-four-donor shared clonotypes had higher generation probabilities than non-shared clonotypes did. The researchers took only blood, and tissue repertoires probably look different.

Sequencing was performed with immunoSEQ multiplex PCR; in TCRdb, only in-frame clones are kept and a portion is missing. The sample includes roughly 1,000,000 clones, 75% to 80% seen only once; the top ten take 0.61%. V was cut by 6 bases and J by 7 bases, with 15 bases left in between. CDR1 LNHDA and CDR2 SQIVND come from the germline V gene (reference sequence). This CDR3 has 13 residues. The sequence derives from a man aged 18 to 30 in good health. Some clones in this sample may be carry-over from other donors' samples. Sequenced input: memory CD4+ T cells from PBMCs. Subset defined: CD45RA-negative fraction. The V gene is TRBV19, the J gene TRBJ1-1; D gene uncertain. The CDR3 protein is CASRRISGVEAFF. DNA of the CDR3: TGTGCCAGTAGGAGAATCAGTGGGGTTGAAGCTTTCTTT. The full variable domain, its missing parts supplied by reference TRBV19 and TRBJ1-1, is DGGITQSPKYLFRKEGQNVTLSCEQNLNHDAMYWYRQDPGQGLRLIYYSQIVNDFQKGDIAEGYSVSREKKESFPLTVTSAQKNPTAFYLCASRRISGVEAFFGQGTRLTVV.